A selection of T cell receptor beta chains follows, all from one sample in a study of shared clonotypes between healthy human individuals. Produced via immunoSEQ multiplex PCR; TCRdb's table is partial and in-frame only. Of some 2 million clones listed, about 94% are singletons. The specimen was naive CD8+ T cells sorted from blood. Every receptor here comes from a man aged 18-30 years in good health. The CDR3 runs from the conserved cysteine through the conserved F or W. The D gene is left open where the match is weak. The size field is filled for only some rows; it gives once, few, many or a size class.

TRBD2	TRBV5-6	TRBJ2-1	-	CASSLFHREGSYNEQFF	TGTGCCAGCAGCTTATTTCATCGGGAGGGGTCCTACAATGAGCAGTTCTTC
TRBD2	TRBV27	TRBJ2-2	-	CASSLNRLAGFTGELFF	TGTGCCAGCAGTTTAAACCGACTAGCGGGGTTCACCGGGGAGCTGTTTTTT
-	TRBV6-6	TRBJ1-4	once	CASSPPGETNEKLFF	TGTGCCAGCAGCCCCCCCGGAGAAACTAATGAAAAACTGTTTTTT
TRBD1	TRBV28	TRBJ2-3	-	CASSRTGEDTQYF	TGTGCCAGCAGCCGGACAGGGGAAGATACGCAGTATTTT
-	TRBV19	TRBJ2-2	-	CASRDRAYANTGELFF	TGTGCCAGTAGAGATCGGGCATACGCGAACACCGGGGAGCTGTTTTTT
-	TRBV6-5	TRBJ2-7	-	CASSNSGTSYEQYF	TGTGCCAGCAGTAACTCCGGGACAAGCTACGAGCAGTACTTC
TRBD1	TRBV7-2	TRBJ2-7	-	CASSGFRDSYEQYF	TGTGCCAGCAGCGGCTTTCGGGACAGCTACGAGCAGTACTTC
-	TRBV6-6	TRBJ2-3	-	CASSYLRSGSDTQYF	TGTGCCAGCAGTTACCTGAGAAGTGGGTCGGATACGCAGTATTTT
-	TRBV19	TRBJ2-7	-	CASSIDLQSSYEQYF	TGTGCCAGTAGTATAGATCTTCAAAGCTCCTACGAGCAGTACTTC
-	TRBV7-2	TRBJ2-3	-	CASSAPDTQYF	TGTGCCAGCAGCGCCCCCGATACGCAGTATTTT
-	TRBV28	TRBJ2-5	once	CASSFRGGLGETQYF	TGTGCCAGCAGTTTCAGGGGCGGCCTGGGGGAGACCCAGTACTTC
-	TRBV27	TRBJ2-2	-	CASSLAVGRMANTGELFF	TGTGCCAGCAGTTTAGCGGTCGGGAGAATGGCGAACACCGGGGAGCTGTTTTTT
TRBD2	TRBV4-1	TRBJ2-7	-	CASSPRLAGPYEQYF	TGCGCCAGCAGCCCGAGGCTAGCGGGTCCCTACGAGCAGTACTTC
-	TRBV5-6	TRBJ2-6	once	CASSLASIAGANVLTF	TGTGCCAGCAGCTTGGCGTCAATCGCTGGGGCCAACGTCCTGACTTTC
TRBD1	TRBV4-1	TRBJ2-7	-	CASSPGTGMGEQYF	TGCGCCAGCAGCCCCGGGACAGGGATGGGGGAGCAGTACTTC